This paragraph reports one T cell receptor beta chain. Antigen specificity is unknown. These data belong to a study of cytomegalovirus exposure and HLA in healthy donors. PCR primers comprised 60 Vbeta and 13 Jbeta primers. Profiling relied on immunoSEQ multiplex PCR, and the TCRdb table lists in-frame clones only, not all of them. This table has about 69,000 clones, roughly 72% appearing once. Study-level results: Some TCR beta chains (roughly 160 of them) were listed as cytomegalovirus-associated. Relative to the approximately 680-donor mean, N-insertions were reportedly fewer in an Asian-associated ancestry cluster in a later analysis. TCR beta V segments were, for the most part, productive about 87% or about 30% of the time in an earlier analysis. In a later analysis, TCR beta V- and J-gene trimming showed a link to a missense DCLRE1C variant.

Sequencing was performed on PBMCs. This clonotype originated in a woman aged 25 to 39 in good health and CMV-seropositive.

The CDR3 protein is CASSFGLAGQYVEYF. The CDR3 nucleotides read TGTGCCAGCAGTTTCGGTCTAGCGGGGCAATACGTTGAGTACTTC. The chain is built from TRBV28 and TRBJ2-7; 9 bases agree with TRBD2. Germline-derived CDR1 and CDR2 are MDHEN and SYDVKM. CDR3 size: 15 residues. Losses at the gene ends were 3 bases for V and 11 bases for J; bases not matched to a gene: 14. Filled out from reference TRBV28 and TRBJ2-7, the complete variable domain reads DVKVTQSSRYLVKRTGEKVFLECVQDMDHENMFWYRQDPGLGLRLIYFSYDVKMKEKGDIPEGYSVSREKKERFSLILESASTNQTSMYLCASSFGLAGQYVEYFGPGTRLTVT.